The 28 T cell receptor beta chains listed next were all sequenced from one sample in a study of T cell responses to AZD1222 COVID-19 vaccine. TCRdb keeps only in-frame clones here, not all; method: immunoSEQ multiplex PCR. The table lists 150,000 or so clones, about nine tenths of them singletons. Here the sequenced sample was peripheral blood, taken on day 0 of AZD1222 vaccination. These receptors were collected from an adult in good health.

This sequence joins TRBV27 and TRBJ1-2; TRBD1 matches at 9 bases. CDR3 size: 18 residues. Per germline, CDR1 MNHEY and CDR2 SMNVEV (reference sequence). After removal of 3 bases from V and 2 bases from J, the junction contained 13 bases not matched to a gene. CDR3 DNA sequence: TGTGCCAGCAGTTTTACTCGGAACTGGGACAGGGTAAACTATGGCTACACCTTC. Residues: CASSFTRNWDRVNYGYTF.

This clone showed up just once. The V and J genes are TRBV28 and TRBJ1-5, with D perhaps TRBD1 (6 bases). The V gene's germline CDR1 is MDHEN and CDR2 SYDVKM. Trimming removed 4 bases from V and 11 bases from J, with 21 bases in between. This CDR3 has 15 amino acids. The CDR3 DNA sequence: TGTGCCAGCAGTTCAGAGGGTTTGGGGGGCGTATCCCAGCATTTT. Translating it yields CASSSEGLGGVSQHF.

CDR3 protein: CASSPYKGLYEQYF. In DNA form, the CDR3 reads TGTGCCAGCAGTCCCTATAAGGGCCTCTACGAGCAGTACTTC. V is TRBV27 and J is TRBJ2-7; D gene unclear. V lost 5 bases to trimming and J lost 3 bases, with 14 bases between them. Per germline, CDR1 MNHEY and CDR2 SMNVEV (reference sequence). The CDR3 has 14 residues.

V and J are TRBV24-1 and TRBJ2-3, with 7 bases identical to TRBD1. Germline CDR1 and CDR2: KGHDR and SFDVKD. The CDR3 consists of 16 residues. V was pared by 4 bases and J by 4 bases, with 10 bases of the junction left unmatched. CDR3 in amino acids: CATSEDDRVRADTQYF. CDR3 nucleotides: TGTGCCACCAGTGAGGACGACAGGGTTAGGGCAGATACGCAGTATTTT.

The chain recombines TRBV6-1 with TRBJ2-1; TRBD1 aligns across 8 bases. The CDR3 has 17 amino acids. After removal of 2 bases from V and 7 bases from J, the junction contained 13 bases not matched to a gene. Germline V gene lookup returns CDR1 MNHNS and CDR2 SASEGT. The CDR3 region is CASSERGGRGHINEQFF. In nucleotides, the CDR3 is TGTGCCAGCAGTGAACGTGGGGGCAGGGGGCATATTAATGAGCAGTTCTTC.

This chain connects TRBV28 to TRBJ1-6, with 9 bases fitting TRBD1. The V gene end was trimmed by 4 bases and the J gene end by 7 bases; junction bases not matched to a gene: 5. The CDR3 totals 15 residues. Germline V CDR1 and CDR2: MDHEN, SYDVKM. CDR3 sequence: CASSSSGTGNSPLHF. The CDR3 nucleotides read TGTGCCAGCAGTTCGTCCGGGACAGGGAATTCACCCCTCCACTTT.

This chain links TRBV9 with TRBJ2-7; D uncertain. CDR3 length equals 13 residues. The germline V and J ends were trimmed by 1 base and 2 bases, with 7 bases remaining between them. Per germline, CDR1 SGDLS and CDR2 YYNGEE. Here the CDR3 reads CASSVSPTYEQYF. In DNA, the CDR3 is TGTGCCAGCAGCGTAAGTCCTACCTACGAGCAGTACTTC.

In the case of this clone: Distinct nucleotide sequences in the sample also encode this CDR3. The rearrangement joins TRBV7-3 to TRBJ1-3; D is undetermined. The CDR3 covers 13 residues. Trimming cost V 2 bases and J 0 bases, with 2 bases left between them. Germline CDR1 SGHTA, CDR2 FQGTGA. CDR3 sequence (DNA): TGTGCCAGCAGCTTAGGCTCTGGAAACACCATATATTTT. Amino acid sequence: CASSLGSGNTIYF.

The V call is TRBV6-5, the J call TRBJ1-1, with 7 bases aligning to TRBD1. Germline lookup yields CDR1 MNHEY and CDR2 SVGAGI. V lost 7 bases and J lost 4; bases outside the gene matches: 6. The CDR3 contains 13 residues. The chain's CDR3 is CASKYRGRTEAFF. In DNA form, the CDR3 reads TGTGCCAGCAAATACAGGGGTCGCACTGAAGCTTTCTTT.

For the CDR3, the DNA is TGTGCCAGCAGCGCGGGACCCGGGGATAGCACAGATACGCAGTATTTT. Translated: CASSAGPGDSTDTQYF. The gene calls are TRBV7-9 and TRBJ2-3; D perhaps matches TRBD2 (6 bases). Trimming pared 5 bases from V and 0 bases from J, leaving 15 bases between. This CDR3 has 16 amino acids. Looked up from germline, CDR1 is SEHNR and CDR2 is FQNEAQ (reference sequence).

The chain couples TRBV15 to TRBJ1-3, with a tentative D call TRBD1 (5 bases). Trimming took off 3 bases at V and 8 bases at J, with 17 bases between the two ends. The CDR3 spans 15 residues. In germline, CDR1 is LNHNV, CDR2 YYDKDF (reference sequence). In DNA, the CDR3 is TGTGCCACCAGCAGGGACGGGGACCTGGTGGACACCATATATTTT. Translating gives CATSRDGDLVDTIYF.

The chain couples TRBV28 to TRBJ1-2; possible D gene TRBD1, 6 bases. Germline CDR1 reads MDHEN; CDR2 reads SYDVKM. The CDR3 consists of 15 residues. The germline V and J ends were trimmed by 5 bases and 7 bases, with 20 bases remaining between them. CDR3 in DNA: TGTGCCAGCAGTCCAAGGACAGTTGCAAAGAGTGGCTACACCTTC. It encodes CASSPRTVAKSGYTF.

This clone is a singleton in its sample. This chain joins TRBV7-8 and TRBJ1-4, with 7 bases fitting TRBD1. Germline V gives CDR1 SGHVS, CDR2 FQNEAQ. The CDR3 extends over 15 amino acids. Trimming cost V 4 bases and J 3 bases; bases outside gene matches: 5. This CDR3 is CASSSWTGANEKLFF. The CDR3 region has the DNA TGTGCCAGCAGCTCCTGGACAGGTGCTAATGAAAAACTGTTTTTT.

This chain links TRBV18 with TRBJ2-4; D is undetermined. CDR1 KGHSH and CDR2 LQKENI come from the germline V gene. The V gene lost 3 bases and the J gene lost 0 bases, with 9 bases spanning the gap. The CDR3 length is 15 residues. CDR3: CASSPKQIAKNIQYF. DNA of the CDR3: TGTGCCAGCTCACCGAAGCAAATAGCCAAAAACATTCAGTACTTC.

The chain combines TRBV6-6 with TRBJ1-3; possibly TRBD1 for D (5 bases). The CDR3 consists of 16 residues. Trimming left V 5 bases short and J 6 bases short, with 20 bases between. Germline V gene sequence: CDR1 MNHNY, CDR2 SVGAGI (reference sequence). CDR3 in amino acids: CASSRAPGTAENTIYF. The CDR3 region has the DNA TGTGCCAGCAGTCGTGCCCCCGGGACGGCAGAAAACACCATATATTTT.

V is TRBV28 and J is TRBJ2-3; weak D call: TRBD2 (7 bases). CDR1 is MDHEN and CDR2 is SYDVKM in the germline V gene. This CDR3 has 15 amino acids. V lost 1 base and J lost 2, with 10 bases in between. The CDR3 loop reads CASSLSGGHTDTQYF. DNA of the CDR3: TGTGCCAGCAGTTTATCGGGGGGCCACACAGATACGCAGTATTTT.

This chain joins TRBV11-2 and TRBJ2-5; D may match TRBD1 or TRBD2 (6 bases each). CDR1 SGHAT and CDR2 FQNNGV come from the germline V gene. Trimming took 5 bases from V and 2 from J, leaving 18 bases between them. This CDR3 contains 16 residues. This chain's CDR3 is CASSHRGGTKQETQYF. The CDR3 coding sequence is TGTGCCAGCAGCCACCGCGGCGGGACAAAACAAGAGACCCAGTACTTC.

The chain couples TRBV2 to TRBJ2-4, with D unclear. The V and J ends lost 0 bases and 3 bases respectively, with 6 bases between them. This CDR3 is 14 amino acids long. Looked up from germline, CDR1 is SNHLY and CDR2 is FYNNEI. Here the CDR3 reads CASSEASIKNIQYF. The CDR3 region has the DNA TGTGCCAGCAGTGAAGCGAGTATCAAAAACATTCAGTACTTC.

The rearrangement links TRBV28 to TRBJ2-7, with 8 bases fitting TRBD1. This CDR3 region has 14 residues. V lost 3 bases, J lost 3 bases, and 4 bases stayed unmatched. Germline lookup yields CDR1 MDHEN and CDR2 SYDVKM. CDR3 protein: CASSFPGGFYEQYF. The CDR3 nucleotides read TGTGCCAGCAGTTTCCCAGGGGGCTTCTACGAGCAGTACTTC.

This clone has just a few counts. Germline and junction disagree at one end, which may indicate a read error. The chain employs TRBV6-6 and TRBJ2-6; D is unclear. The CDR3 covers 18 residues. CDR1 is MNHNY and CDR2 is SVGAGI in the germline V gene (reference sequence). The CDR3 protein is CASSLSHSCTKSGQRPDF. CDR3 nucleotide sequence: TGTGCCAGCAGTCTAAGCCACTCATGCACAAAGTCGGGCCAACGTCCTGACTTC.

This rearrangement joins TRBV11-1 to TRBJ2-3; D is unresolved. The CDR3 covers 16 residues. V lost 3 bases to trimming and J lost 4 bases, with 17 bases between them. From germline, CDR1 is SGHAT and CDR2 FQDESV (reference sequence). DNA for the CDR3: TGTGCCAGCAGCTTTGACGTCTTAGAGGTTTCAGATACGCAGTATTTT. It yields the protein CASSFDVLEVSDTQYF.

This chain links TRBV7-2 with TRBJ2-1; D unresolved. This CDR3 has 15 residues. The germline V and J ends were trimmed by 0 bases and 8 bases, with 14 bases remaining between them. Germline CDR1 SGHTA, CDR2 FQGNSA. For the CDR3, the DNA is TGTGCCAGCAGCTTAGCGCCGGCTGTCTATGATGAGCAGTTCTTC. Translating it yields CASSLAPAVYDEQFF.

V is TRBV5-5 and J is TRBJ2-1; D is unclear. Germline CDR1 is SGHKS and CDR2 is YYEKEE (reference sequence). This CDR3 has 15 amino acids. Trimming took 0 bases from V and 4 from J, leaving 11 bases between them. CDR3 sequence (DNA): TGTGCCAGCAGCTTGGACGGTGGAGCTTACAATGAGCAGTTCTTC. It codes for CASSLDGGAYNEQFF.

The rearrangement links TRBV28 to TRBJ1-4, with 8 bases fitting TRBD1. Unmatched junction bases numbered 11, after V lost 10 bases and J lost 7 bases. The CDR3 contains 14 residues. Germline V gives CDR1 MDHEN, CDR2 SYDVKM. CDR3 residues: CATQGAQVGEKLFF. The CDR3 DNA is TGTGCCACCCAGGGGGCGCAAGTAGGTGAAAAACTGTTTTTT.

The V gene is TRBV13, the J gene TRBJ2-2; 8 bases are a match to TRBD1. The CDR3 consists of 17 residues. Germline loops: CDR1 PRHDT, CDR2 FYEKMQ (reference sequence). The trim removed 1 base at V and 0 bases at J, leaving 4 bases unmatched. The CDR3 spells CASSLETGGTNTGELFF. DNA for the CDR3: TGTGCCAGCAGCTTAGAAACAGGGGGAACGAACACCGGGGAGCTGTTTTTT.

The chain uses TRBV6-6 and TRBJ2-7; D is ambiguous. The germline V gene encodes CDR1 MNHNY and CDR2 SVGAGI (reference sequence). The CDR3 is made up of 13 amino acids. V was shortened by 7 bases and J by 2 bases, with 12 bases between the two germline ends. CDR3: CASKFKGAYEQYF. CDR3 in DNA: TGTGCCAGCAAATTCAAGGGTGCCTACGAGCAGTACTTC.

In its sample, this clone was seen a few times. The CDR3 loop is CASSLFAVSYNEQFF. The CDR3 nucleotides read TGTGCCAGCAGCTTATTTGCCGTCTCCTACAATGAGCAGTTCTTC. This sequence joins TRBV7-3 and TRBJ2-1; D not certain. The germline V gene has CDR1 SGHTA and CDR2 FQGTGA. CDR3 length: 15 amino acids. V gave up 2 bases and J gave up 0 bases, with 8 bases separating them.

This chain links TRBV7-9 with TRBJ1-2, with D tentatively TRBD1 (5 bases). Trimming pared 1 base from V and 4 bases from J, leaving 10 bases between. The CDR3 is 14 residues long. The germline V gene encodes CDR1 SEHNR and CDR2 FQNEAQ (reference sequence). The CDR3, as DNA: TGTGCCAGCAGCTTAGGGGACTCAAGCTATGGCTACACCTTC. The encoded protein is CASSLGDSSYGYTF.